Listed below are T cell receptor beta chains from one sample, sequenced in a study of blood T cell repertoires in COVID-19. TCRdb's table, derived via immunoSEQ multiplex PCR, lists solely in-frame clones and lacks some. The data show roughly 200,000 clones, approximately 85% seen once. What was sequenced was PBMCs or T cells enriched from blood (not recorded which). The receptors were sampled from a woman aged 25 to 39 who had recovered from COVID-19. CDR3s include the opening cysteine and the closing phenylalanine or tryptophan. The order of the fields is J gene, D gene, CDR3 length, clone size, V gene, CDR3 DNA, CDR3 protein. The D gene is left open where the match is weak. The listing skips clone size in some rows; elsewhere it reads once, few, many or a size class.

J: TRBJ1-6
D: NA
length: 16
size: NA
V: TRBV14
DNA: TGTGCCAGCAGCCAAGTGGGGAGCTCCTATAATTCACCCCTCCACTTT
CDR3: CASSQVGSSYNSPLHF

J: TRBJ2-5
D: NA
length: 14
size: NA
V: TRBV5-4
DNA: TGTGCCAGCAGCTTGCCGGGAGTGGGAGAGACCCAGTACTTC
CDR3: CASSLPGVGETQYF

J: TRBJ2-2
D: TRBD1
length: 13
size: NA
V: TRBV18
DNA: TGTGCCAGCTCAAGACAGGGGAACGGGGAGCTGTTTTTT
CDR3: CASSRQGNGELFF

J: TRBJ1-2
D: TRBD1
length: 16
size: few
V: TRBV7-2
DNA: TGTGCCAGCAGCCCGGGACAGGGGACACGGGTTAGTGGCTACACCTTC
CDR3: CASSPGQGTRVSGYTF

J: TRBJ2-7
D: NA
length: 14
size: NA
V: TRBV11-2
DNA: TGTGCCAGCAGCAGTTCGGGGTGGTCCTACGAGCAGTACTTC
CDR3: CASSSSGWSYEQYF

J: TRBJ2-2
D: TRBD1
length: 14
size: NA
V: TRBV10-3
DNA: TGTGCCATCAGGGGACAGGGGGACACCGGGGAGCTGTTTTTT
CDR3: CAIRGQGDTGELFF

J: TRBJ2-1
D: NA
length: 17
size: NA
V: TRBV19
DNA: TGTGCCAGTAGTATAATAGACAGCCGGAGCTCCTACAATGAGCAGTTCTTC
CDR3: CASSIIDSRSSYNEQFF

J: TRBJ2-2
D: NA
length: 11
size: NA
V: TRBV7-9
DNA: TGTGCCAGCAGCTTACGCGGGGAGCTGTTTTTT
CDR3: CASSLRGELFF

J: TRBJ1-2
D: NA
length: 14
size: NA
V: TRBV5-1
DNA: TGCGCCAGCAGCTTGGGGGAACAGGGTTCGGGCTACACCTTC
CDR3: CASSLGEQGSGYTF

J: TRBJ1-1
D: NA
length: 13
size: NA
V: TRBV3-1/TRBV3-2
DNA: TGTGCCAGCAGCCAAGGTAAGAACACTGAAGCTTTCTTT
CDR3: CASSQGKNTEAFF

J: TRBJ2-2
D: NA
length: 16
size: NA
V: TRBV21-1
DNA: TGTGCCAGCAGCAAACAGGGAACCACGAACACCGGGGAGCTGTTTTTT
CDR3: CASSKQGTTNTGELFF

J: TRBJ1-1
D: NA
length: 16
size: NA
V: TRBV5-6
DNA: TGTGCCAGCAGCTTGGATAGGGGCATGACGAACACTGAAGCTTTCTTT
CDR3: CASSLDRGMTNTEAFF

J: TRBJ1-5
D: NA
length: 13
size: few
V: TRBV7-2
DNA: TGTGCCAGCAGCTTTTCGGGGGATCAGCCCCAGCATTTT
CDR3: CASSFSGDQPQHF

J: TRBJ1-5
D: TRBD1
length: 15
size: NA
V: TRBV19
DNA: TGTGCCAGCAACGACTGGACAGGGGAGAATCAGCCCCAGCATTTT
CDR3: CASNDWTGENQPQHF

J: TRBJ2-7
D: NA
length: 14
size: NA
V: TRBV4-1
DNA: TGCGCCAGCAGACCCCACCGGGACAACTACGAGCAGTACTTC
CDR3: CASRPHRDNYEQYF

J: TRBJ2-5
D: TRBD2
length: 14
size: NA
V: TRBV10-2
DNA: TGCGCCAGCACGGGAGGATCCCCCAGGGAGACCCAGTACTTC
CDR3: CASTGGSPRETQYF

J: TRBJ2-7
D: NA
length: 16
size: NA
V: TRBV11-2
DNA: TGTGCCAGCAGCTCAACATATCAATCGGACAGACACGAGCAGTACTTC
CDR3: CASSSTYQSDRHEQYF

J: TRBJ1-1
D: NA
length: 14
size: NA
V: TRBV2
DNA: TGTGCCAGCAGCCTGGACATACTGAACACTGAAGCTTTCTTT
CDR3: CASSLDILNTEAFF

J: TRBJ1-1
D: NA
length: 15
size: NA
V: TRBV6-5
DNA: TGTGCCAGCAGTCTCCGACCGCGGGCGGGCACTGAAGCTTTCTTT
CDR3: CASSLRPRAGTEAFF

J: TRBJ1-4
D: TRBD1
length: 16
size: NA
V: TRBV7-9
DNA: TGTGCCAGCAGCTTATCGGACAGGGGGATGGATGAAAAACTGTTTTTT
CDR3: CASSLSDRGMDEKLFF

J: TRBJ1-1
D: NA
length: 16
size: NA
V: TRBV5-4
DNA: TGTGCCAGCAGCTATTATCGGGGTAGTGGGAACACTGAAGCTTTCTTT
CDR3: CASSYYRGSGNTEAFF

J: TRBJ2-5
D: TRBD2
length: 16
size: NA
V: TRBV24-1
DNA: TGTGCCACCAGTGATTTTACTAGCGGGAGGAGAGAGACCCAGTACTTC
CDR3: CATSDFTSGRRETQYF

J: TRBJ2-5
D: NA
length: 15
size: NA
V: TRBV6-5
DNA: TGTGCCAGCAGTTCTTATGGGGACATCCGGGAGACCCAGTACTTC
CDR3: CASSSYGDIRETQYF

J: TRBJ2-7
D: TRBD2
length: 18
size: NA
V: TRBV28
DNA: TGTGCCAGCAGCAGCGGGGTAGCGGGAGGGTTAATGTCCTACGAGCAGTACTTC
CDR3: CASSSGVAGGLMSYEQYF

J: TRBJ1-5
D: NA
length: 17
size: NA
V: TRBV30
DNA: TGTGCCTGGAGTGTACCAGGGAGGGGGTATAGCAATCAGCCCCAGCATTTT
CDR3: CAWSVPGRGYSNQPQHF

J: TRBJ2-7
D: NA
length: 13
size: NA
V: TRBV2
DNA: TGTGCCAGCAGGCGGGACGCCGCCTACGAGCAGTACTTC
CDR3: CASRRDAAYEQYF

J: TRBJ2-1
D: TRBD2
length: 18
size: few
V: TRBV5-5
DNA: TGTGCCAGCAGCTTGTCGGCTAGCGGGAGGCCGACCTACAATGAGCAGTTCTTC
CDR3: CASSLSASGRPTYNEQFF

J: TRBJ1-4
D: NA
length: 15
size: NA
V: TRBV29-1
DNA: TGCAGCGTTGGATCTGGGCCTACAACTAATGAAAAACTGTTTTTT
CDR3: CSVGSGPTTNEKLFF

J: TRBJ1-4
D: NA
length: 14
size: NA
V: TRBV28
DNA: TGTGCCGTACAAGAGGGTGGGACTAATGAAAAACTGTTTTTT
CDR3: CAVQEGGTNEKLFF

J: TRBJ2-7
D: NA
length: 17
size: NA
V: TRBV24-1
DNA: TGTGCCACCAGCTCCGGGACACCAGGACGCAGGGCCTACGAGCAGTACTTC
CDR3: CATSSGTPGRRAYEQYF

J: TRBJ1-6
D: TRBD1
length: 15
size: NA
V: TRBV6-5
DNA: TGTGCCAGCAGTTACCAGGGACAGGGGGATTCGCCCCTCCACTTT
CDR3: CASSYQGQGDSPLHF

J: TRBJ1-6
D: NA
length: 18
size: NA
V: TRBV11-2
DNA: TGTGCCAGCAGCTTAGATGATTTTGGGACACTAGGGAATTCACCCCTCCACTTT
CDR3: CASSLDDFGTLGNSPLHF

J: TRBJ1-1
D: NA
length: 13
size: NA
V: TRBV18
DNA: TGTGCCTCCCTAAGGGGGGGGCAAGCTGCAGCTTTCTTT
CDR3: CASLRGGQAAAFF

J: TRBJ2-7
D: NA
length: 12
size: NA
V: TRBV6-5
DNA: TGTGCCAGCAGTCAGTCCCTCTACGAGCAGTACTTC
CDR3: CASSQSLYEQYF

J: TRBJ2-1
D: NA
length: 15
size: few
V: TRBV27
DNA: TGTGCCAGCAGTCTAACCGCGGACAGCTACAATGAGCAGTTCTTC
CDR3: CASSLTADSYNEQFF

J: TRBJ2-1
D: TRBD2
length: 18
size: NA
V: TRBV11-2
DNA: TGTGCCAGCAGCCGTAGACTAGCGGGAGGGCCTAGGGCCAATGAGCAGTTCTTC
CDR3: CASSRRLAGGPRANEQFF

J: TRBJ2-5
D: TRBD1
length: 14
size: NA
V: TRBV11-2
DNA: TGTGCCAGCAGCCCGTCGACAGGGGGCGAGACCCAGTACTTC
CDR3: CASSPSTGGETQYF

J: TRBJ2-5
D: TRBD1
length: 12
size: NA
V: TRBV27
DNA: TGTGCCAGCAGTCAGGGGGAAGAGACCCAGTACTTC
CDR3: CASSQGEETQYF

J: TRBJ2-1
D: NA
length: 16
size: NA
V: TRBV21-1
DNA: TGTGCCAGCAGCACTGGACAGACAGGGGTCTACAATGAGCAGTTCTTC
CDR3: CASSTGQTGVYNEQFF

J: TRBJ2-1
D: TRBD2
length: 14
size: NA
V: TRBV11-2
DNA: TGTGCCCCGGAGAAAGGCGGGAGGGCTAATGAGCAGTTCTTC
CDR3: CAPEKGGRANEQFF

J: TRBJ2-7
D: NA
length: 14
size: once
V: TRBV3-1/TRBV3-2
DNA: TGTGCCAGCAGCCAAGATCAGGGAATTTCTGGGCAGTACTTC
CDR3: CASSQDQGISGQYF

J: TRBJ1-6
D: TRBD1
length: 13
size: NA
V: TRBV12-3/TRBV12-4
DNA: TGTGCCAGCAGTTTAGACAGGGGGGCACCCCTCCACTTT
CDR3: CASSLDRGAPLHF

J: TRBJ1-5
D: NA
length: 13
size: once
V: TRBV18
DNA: TGTGCCAGCTCACCCAGGGAAGATCAGCCCCAGCATTTT
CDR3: CASSPREDQPQHF

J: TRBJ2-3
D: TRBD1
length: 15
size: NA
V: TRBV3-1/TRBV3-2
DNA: TGTGCCAGCAGCCCCTCGACAGGGCGCACAGATACGCAGTATTTT
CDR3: CASSPSTGRTDTQYF

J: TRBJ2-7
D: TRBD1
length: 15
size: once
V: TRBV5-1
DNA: TGCGCCAGCGGGATTGGGGTAGGGGGCGCCTACGAGCAGTACTTC
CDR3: CASGIGVGGAYEQYF

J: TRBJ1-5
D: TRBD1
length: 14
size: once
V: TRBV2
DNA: TGTGCCAGCAGTCTAGACAGGGGCAATCAGCCCCAGCATTTT
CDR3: CASSLDRGNQPQHF

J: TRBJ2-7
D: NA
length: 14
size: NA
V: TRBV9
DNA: TGTGCCAGCAGCGTAGGGACAGCCACCTACGAGCAGTACTTC
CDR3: CASSVGTATYEQYF

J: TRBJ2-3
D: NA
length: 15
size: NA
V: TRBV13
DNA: TGTGCCAGCAGCTTAGGTCTAGACGATACGGATACGCAGTATTTT
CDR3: CASSLGLDDTDTQYF

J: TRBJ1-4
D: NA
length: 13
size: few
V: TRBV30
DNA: TGTGCCTGGAGTGCTCAGGGGAGTGCAAAACTGTTTTTT
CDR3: CAWSAQGSAKLFF

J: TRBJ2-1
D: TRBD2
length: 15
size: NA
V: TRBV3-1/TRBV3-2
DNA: TGTGCCAGCAGCCGATGGGACTACCGTAGTAATGAGCAGTTCTTC
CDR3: CASSRWDYRSNEQFF

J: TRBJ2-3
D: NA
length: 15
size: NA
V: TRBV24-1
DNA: TGTGCCACCAGTGTTCAGGGGACGAGCACAGATACGCAGTATTTT
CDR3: CATSVQGTSTDTQYF

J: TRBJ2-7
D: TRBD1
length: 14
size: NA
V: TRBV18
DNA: TGTGCCAGCTCTCCCGGGACAGGAACCTACGAGCAGTACTTC
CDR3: CASSPGTGTYEQYF

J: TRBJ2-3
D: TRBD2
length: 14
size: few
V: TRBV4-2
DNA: TGTGCCAGCAGCGGACTAGCGGAGACCGATACGCAGTATTTT
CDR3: CASSGLAETDTQYF

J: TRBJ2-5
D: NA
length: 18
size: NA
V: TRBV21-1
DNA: TGTGCCAGCAGCTCAAGGGGGCAGAAATATTGGTACCAAGAGACCCAGTACTTC
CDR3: CASSSRGQKYWYQETQYF

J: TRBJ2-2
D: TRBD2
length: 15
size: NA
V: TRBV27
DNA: TGTGCCAGCAGCAGACTAGCGGGAGAACACCGGGAGCTGTTTTTT
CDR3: CASSRLAGEHRELFF

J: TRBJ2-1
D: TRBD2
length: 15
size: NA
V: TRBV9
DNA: TGTGCCAGCAGCGTAGGTGGTAGCGGGATGTATGAGCAGTTCTTC
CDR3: CASSVGGSGMYEQFF

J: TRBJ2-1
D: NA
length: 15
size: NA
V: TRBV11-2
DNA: TGTGCCAGCAGGCGCGACCAACTCGGGGGCAATGAGCAGTTCTTC
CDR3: CASRRDQLGGNEQFF